This TCR beta chain is drawn from a study of blood T cell repertoires in COVID-19. Study in general: Specimens from acute and convalescent COVID-19 originated in the United States, Italy and Spain.

The CDR3 consists of 13 residues. With V trimmed by 7 bases and J by 5 bases, 7 bases remained unmatched. Sequenced by immunoSEQ multiplex PCR; TCRdb stores in-frame clones only, minus some. This table has about 64,000 clones, 90% appearing once. The rearrangement uses TRBV12-3 or TRBV12-4 and TRBJ2-5; TRBD1 matches 7 bases. The sequence was obtained from an elderly woman with active COVID-19. Input material: peripheral blood. CDR3 DNA: TGTGCCAGCACAAGGGGGCGCTCGGAGACCCAGTACTTC. Translating gives CASTRGRSETQYF.